Presented here are 21 T cell receptor beta chains from one specimen sequenced in a study of cytomegalovirus exposure and HLA in healthy donors. The PCR had 60 Vbeta and 13 Jbeta primers. Using immunoSEQ multiplex PCR, the repertoire was profiled, and TCRdb retains in-frame clones only, with some absent. The data hold roughly 93,000 clones, with about 81% observed a single time. The sequenced material came from PBMCs. The receptors were sampled from a man younger than 30 in good health and CMV-seropositive.

This chain links TRBV5-6 with TRBJ2-7, with D unclear. The V gene's germline CDR1 is SGHDT and CDR2 YYEEEE. CDR3 length: 14 residues. With 0 bases removed from V and 2 bases from J, the gap between germline ends came to 9 bases. The CDR3 protein is CASSLADSAYEQYF. The CDR3 bases are TGTGCCAGCAGCTTGGCCGACTCAGCCTACGAGCAGTACTTC. Using reference TRBV5-6 and TRBJ2-7 for the parts outside the CDR3, the full variable domain is DAGVTQSPTHLIKTRGQQVTLRCSPKSGHDTVSWYQQALGQGPQFIFQYYEEEERQRGNFPDRFSGHQFPNYSSELNVNALLLGDSALYLCASSLADSAYEQYFGPGTRLTVT.

J is TRBJ1-4 and V is TRBV4-1, with D uncertain. The V end lost 4 bases, the J end lost 5 bases, and 8 bases lay between the germline ends. The CDR3 runs to 13 residues. Per the germline V gene, CDR1 is MGHRA and CDR2 is YSYEKL. Here the CDR3 DNA reads TGCGCCAGCAGCCTTCTACTAAATGAAAAACTGTTTTTT. Translating gives CASSLLLNEKLFF.

The chain employs TRBV10-2 and TRBJ2-1, with TRBD2 identical over 9 bases. The CDR3 is 14 amino acids. The V and J ends lost 6 bases and 5 bases, in that order; junction bases with no gene match: 5. Per the germline V gene, CDR1 is WSHSY and CDR2 is SAAADI. The DNA for the CDR3 is TGCGCCAGCAGGGAAAGCGGGGGGAACAATGAGCAGTTCTTC. It encodes CASRESGGNNEQFF.

The chain is built from TRBV7-6 and TRBJ2-3; the D gene is possibly TRBD1 (5 bases). Trimming pared 3 bases from V and 6 bases from J, leaving 13 bases between. The CDR3 spans 14 residues. CDR1 and CDR2 from the germline V gene are SGHVS and FNYEAQ. The CDR3 spells CASSLWTPGDTQYF. As DNA, the CDR3 is TGTGCCAGCAGCTTGTGGACCCCAGGGGATACGCAGTATTTT.

This clone was recorded once. This chain connects TRBV2 to TRBJ1-6, with D possibly matching TRBD1 (5 bases). This CDR3 is built from 14 residues. Trimming cost V 2 bases and J 7 bases, with 9 bases left between them. Germline CDR1 SNHLY, CDR2 FYNNEI. DNA for the CDR3: TGTGCCAGCAGTGAAAATGGGGCGAATTCACCCCTCCACTTT. Translated: CASSENGANSPLHF.

The V gene is TRBV7-9, the J gene TRBJ2-5; tentative D call: TRBD1 (5 bases). CDR1 is SEHNR, CDR2 FQNEAQ, per germline (reference sequence). There are 13 residues in the CDR3. Trimming cost V 8 bases and J 5 bases, with 15 bases left between them. CDR3 sequence reads: CASGNRNGETQYF. DNA of the CDR3: TGTGCCAGCGGGAACAGGAATGGGGAGACCCAGTACTTC.

This chain links TRBV30 with TRBJ1-1, with a tentative D call TRBD1 (6 bases). Trimming removed 5 bases from V and 1 base from J, with 14 bases in between. There are 14 residues in the CDR3. CDR1 and CDR2 from the germline V gene are GTSNPN and SVGIG (reference sequence). The CDR3 DNA reads TGTGCCTGGTCGCTTACAGGGTGGAACACTGAAGCTTTCTTT. Its protein product is CAWSLTGWNTEAFF.

The chain uses TRBV12-5 and TRBJ2-1; TRBD2 matches at 11 bases. This CDR3 is built from 15 residues. The ends lost 1 base at V and 10 bases at J; junction bases unmatched: 6. CDR1 and CDR2 (germline): LGHNT, FRNRAP. As DNA, the CDR3 is TGTGCTAGTGGTTTGGGTAGCGGGGGGGCCAACGAGCAGTTCTTC. Encoded protein: CASGLGSGGANEQFF.

The V gene is TRBV7-8, the J gene TRBJ2-1; TRBD2 aligns across 7 bases. Trimming cost V 5 bases and J 4 bases; bases outside gene matches: 14. Per the germline V gene, CDR1 is SGHVS and CDR2 is FQNEAQ. The CDR3 runs to 17 residues. The CDR3 DNA reads as TGTGCCAGCAGCCAAGCCCCGCGGGGGATAAAATACAATGAGCAGTTCTTC. This gives the protein CASSQAPRGIKYNEQFF.

The chain couples TRBV7-9 to TRBJ2-3; D unclear. The CDR3 loop spans 13 amino acids. Germline CDR1 and CDR2: SEHNR and FQNEAQ (reference sequence). With 5 bases removed from V and 6 bases from J, the gap between germline ends came to 12 bases. The chain's CDR3 is CASSPDLEDTQYF. CDR3 nucleotide sequence: TGTGCCAGCAGCCCCGACCTAGAGGATACGCAGTATTTT.

This clone was seen at least ten times. The gene calls are TRBV10-1 and TRBJ1-3; TRBD1 might be the D (6 bases). This CDR3 has 17 residues. Trimming shortened V by 5 bases and J by 0 bases, and 17 bases separated the two germline ends. Germline CDR1 is WNHNN and CDR2 is SYGVQD (reference sequence). CDR3 sequence (DNA): TGCGCCAGCAGTTCGATTGAACAGGGCCTCTCTGGAAACACCATATATTTT. This encodes CASSSIEQGLSGNTIYF.

This chain uses TRBV2 with TRBJ1-2, with TRBD1 identical over 10 bases. V gave up 7 bases and J gave up 4 bases; unmatched junction bases: 21. The CDR3 runs 19 residues. The V gene's germline CDR1 is SNHLY and CDR2 FYNNEI. The DNA for the CDR3 is TGTGCCAGCATTCTCAAAGCCGGGACAGGGGCTTTCGGTGGCTATGGCTACACCTTC. Protein: CASILKAGTGAFGGYGYTF.

The genes are TRBV10-3 and TRBJ1-1; 8 nucleotides line up with TRBD1. With V trimmed by 2 bases and J by 2 bases, 7 bases remained unmatched. CDR1 ENHRY and CDR2 SYGVKD come from the germline V gene. The CDR3 is made up of 16 amino acids. CDR3 nucleotide sequence: TGTGCCATCAGTGAGCAGGGGGCCAGGAGAAACACTGAAGCTTTCTTT. It specifies CAISEQGARRNTEAFF.

This clone showed up just a few times. The chain employs TRBV5-1 and TRBJ2-5; 7 bases agree with TRBD1. The CDR3 runs to 14 residues. Trimming removed 3 bases from V and 3 bases from J; junction bases left unmatched: 5. Germline values: CDR1 SGHRS, CDR2 YFSETQ. In DNA form, the CDR3 reads TGCGCCAGCAGCTCCGGGACAGTCAAAGAGACCCAGTACTTC. Protein sequence: CASSSGTVKETQYF.

This clone was counted only a few times. The V call is TRBV5-1, the J call TRBJ1-1, with 7 bases lining up with TRBD1. Germline-derived CDR1 and CDR2 are SGHRS and YFSETQ. V lost 5 bases and J lost 4; bases outside the gene matches: 14. This CDR3 contains 16 residues. The CDR3 spells CASRQGQDSGSTEAFF. The CDR3 DNA reads as TGCGCCAGCAGACAGGGGCAGGATAGTGGGAGCACTGAAGCTTTCTTT.

This clone appeared a few times. The V gene is TRBV4-1, the J gene TRBJ2-7, with D maybe TRBD2 (6 bases). V shed 3 bases and J shed 7 bases, with 13 bases lying between them. CDR3 length: 13 residues. Germline CDR1 is MGHRA and CDR2 is YSYEKL. The chain's CDR3 is CASSQGLLEEQYF. The CDR3, as DNA: TGCGCCAGCAGCCAGGGACTCCTAGAAGAGCAGTACTTC.

The V and J genes are TRBV5-4 and TRBJ2-5; D not certain. The CDR3 consists of 13 residues. V lost 0 bases, J lost 1 base, and 4 bases lay in between. Germline CDR1 and CDR2: SGHNT and YYREEE (reference sequence). CDR3: CASSLGSQETQYF. The CDR3, as DNA: TGTGCCAGCAGCTTGGGCAGCCAAGAGACCCAGTACTTC.

To note about this clone: The junction and the germline gene differ at one end; a read error may be behind it. The chain carries TRBV30 and TRBJ2-7; 7 bases match TRBD1. CDR1 is GTSNPN, CDR2 SVGIG, per germline (reference sequence). This CDR3 spans 12 amino acids. The CDR3 DNA follows: TGTGCCTGGAGTAGGACAGGCTGGGGTCAGAACTTC. It translates to CAWSRTGWGQNF. Drawing the rest from reference TRBV30 and TRBJ2-7, the complete variable domain is SQTIHQWPATLVQPVGSPLSLECTVEGTSNPNLYWYRQAAGRGLQLLFYSVGIGQISSEVPQNLSASRPQDRQFILSSKKLLLSDSGFYLCAWSRTGWGQNFGPGTRLTVT.

The CDR3 nucleotides read TGTGCCAGCAGTCCCCAAGGAGGGAGCTCCTATAATTCACCCCTCCACTTT. Protein sequence: CASSPQGGSSYNSPLHF. The genes are TRBV2 and TRBJ1-6; D is unresolved. The CDR3 has 17 amino acids. The V and J ends lost 5 bases and 0 bases respectively, with 14 bases between them. Per germline, CDR1 SNHLY and CDR2 FYNNEI.

V gene TRBV28 combines with J gene TRBJ1-5; TRBD1 matches at 9 bases. The CDR3 loop spans 16 amino acids. The germline gives CDR1 MDHEN, CDR2 SYDVKM. J gave up 1 base and V 4 bases, and 5 bases lay outside the gene matches. For the CDR3, the DNA is TGTGCCAGCAGTTCACACAGGGGGCAAAGCAATCAGCCCCAGCATTTT. Translated, it gives CASSSHRGQSNQPQHF.

This chain connects TRBV15 to TRBJ2-3; possibly TRBD2 for D (7 bases). The CDR3 is made up of 15 amino acids. Germline V gives CDR1 LNHNV, CDR2 YYDKDF (reference sequence). Trimming took off 0 bases at V and 5 bases at J, with 12 bases between the two ends. Written as DNA, the CDR3 is TGTGCCACCAGCAGAGATAGAGGGGGGGTAGATACGCAGTATTTT. This gives the protein CATSRDRGGVDTQYF.